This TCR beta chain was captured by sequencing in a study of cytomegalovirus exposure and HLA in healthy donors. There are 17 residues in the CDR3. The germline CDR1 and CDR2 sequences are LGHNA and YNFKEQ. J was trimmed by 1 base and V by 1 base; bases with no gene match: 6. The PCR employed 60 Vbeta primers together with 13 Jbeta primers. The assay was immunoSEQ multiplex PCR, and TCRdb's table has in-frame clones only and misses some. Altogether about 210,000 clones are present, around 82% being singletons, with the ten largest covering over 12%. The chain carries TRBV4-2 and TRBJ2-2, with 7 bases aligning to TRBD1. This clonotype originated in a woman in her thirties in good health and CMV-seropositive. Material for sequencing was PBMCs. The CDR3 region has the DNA TGTGCCAGCAGCCAAGGGGTAGACAGGGAGAACACCGGGGAGCTGTTTTTT. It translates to CASSQGVDRENTGELFF.